The entry that follows covers one T cell receptor (beta chain) sequence. Ten or more counts support this clonotype. Its antigen specificity is not known. Per-nucleotide qualities are absent, and no much larger clonotype sits a single base away. The TCR beta CDR3 regions were amplified from the RNA transcripts. The first round of RT-PCR for the TCR CDR3 was performed with the HTBI primer set and the Qiagen OneStep RT-PCR kit. A second multiplex PCR round built the libraries, followed by size selection and purification. Paired-end sequencing of the libraries was performed with 100 bp reads on an Illumina HiSeq2000. Per the authors' processing: SOAPnuke was used to process the raw data, removing reads that contained adapters or uncalled bases, had a mean Phred below 15, or lacked an exact match to the constant primer or identifier. COPE v1.2.5 was used to merge the high-quality paired reads, and each unique nucleotide sequence was defined as a clonotype. Clonotypes were aligned to IMGT TRBV, TRBD and TRBJ reference segments using MiTCR v1.1. The analysis was restricted to V-J combinations with a frequency above 0.0001, which together covered 98% to 99.2% of the repertoires. The TCS score was defined as the ratio of F50 (clonal expansion) to E x V (chaos), calculated using BLOSUM62-based TCRdist between CDR3 peptides within each V-J. Welch's t-statistics and random forest reduced 450 to 600 V-J features to about 13, which were used in a naive Bayes classifier (R e1071). TCRdb passed the public sequencing reads through fastp at Q25 and MiXCR, retaining productive beta sequences. Every distinct CDR3 protein forms one entry, paired with its most common genes and DNA. The V and J calls and clone size come from TCRdb's table, not from the authors' own analysis. Present in this sample are hundreds of thousands of distinct CDR3 sequences, 20% of which were seen just once. Clones ranked in the top ten supply approximately 50% of the sample.

This record comes from a study of T cells in Graves' hyperthyroidism and ophthalmopathy (dated by TCRdb to about 2019). About the study as a whole: Peripheral blood was sampled at the time of initial diagnosis, prior to any treatment. TCR V-J signatures able to tell the groups apart were searched for in a discovery cohort of 100 patients, of whom 43 had Graves' ophthalmopathy and some 60 had stable Graves' hyperthyroidism. Whether ophthalmopathy could be predicted prospectively was tested in an independent validation cohort made up of under 20 hyperthyroidism patients plus 17 patients who later progressed to ophthalmopathy. The approximately 98 discovery patients were randomly divided into training and test sets at a 7:3 ratio. In addition, the study compared T-cell repertoires in thyroid tissue and in blood from over 5 Graves' hyperthyroidism patients. Once sampling was done, hyperthyroidism patients were given methimazole at a starting dose of 30 mg daily, whereas ophthalmopathy patients were given high-dose intravenous methylprednisolone. The paper reports TCR Vbeta CDR3 sequencing of roughly 140 peripheral blood samples: over 40 ophthalmopathy, 70 to 85 hyperthyroidism and around 17 progressor patients.

Ophthalmopathy patients had moderately to severely active disease, Clinical Activity Score of at least 3, NOSPECS grade of at least 4, and duration under 3 months. The study excluded patients with uncontrolled infections, other autoimmune diseases, pregnancy or lactation. Diagnoses relied on clinical symptoms, serum thyroxine and TRAb, thyroid ultrasound and orbital computed tomography. PBMCs were isolated from about 10 ml of fresh peripheral blood by Ficoll-Paque density gradient centrifugation. Trizol reagent was used to extract total RNA, and RNA quality was then checked on an Agilent 2100 Bioanalyzer. The CDR3 numbers 14 residues from cysteine through phenylalanine. Only the CDR3 portion is preserved as DNA: 42 bases, with reading frame beginning at the first base. According to the germline V gene (reference sequence), CDR1 reads GTSNPN and CDR2 reads SVGIG. Trimming leaves V shorter by 1 base and J shorter by 1 base, with the junction holding 3 bases beyond the gene matches.

What the study reported, not specific to this receptor: A 13 V-J signature model separated ophthalmopathy from stable hyperthyroidism, with 87.88% sensitivity and about 81% specificity in cross-validation and 80%/75% in testing. No statistical method was used to fix the sample size in advance, and group allocation was not hidden from the investigators. In validation, the model predicted progression to ophthalmopathy a median of 6.5 months before onset, with roughly 70% sensitivity and about 72% specificity. Most expanded thyroid clonotypes (frequency above 0.001) were also detected in blood, a finding suggesting that blood repertoires may reflect thyroid immune responses.

The TCR comes from a man aged 40-55 years with Graves' ophthalmopathy. The V gene is TRBV30 and the J gene is TRBJ1-2; the central 7 bases match TRBD1. What was sequenced was blood. The base sequence is TGTGCCTGGAGTGCGGCAGGGGGTAACTATGGCTACACCTTC. It specifies CAWSAAGGNYGYTF.